A selection of T cell receptor beta chains follows, all from one sample in a study of CD8 T cells in ankylosing spondylitis. Using its own MiXCR run on the 5' RACE reads, TCRdb lists one record per CDR3 protein. This sample has 470,000 or so distinct CDR3 sequences; about 24% occur once, and the top ten carry about 1%. The sequencing sample was made of blood, either unsorted or a sorted T cell fraction (not recorded which). Every receptor here comes from a male donor with ankylosing spondylitis. Both conserved end residues are part of each CDR3. Each record gives: V gene, J gene, D gene, clone size, CDR3 protein, CDR3 DNA. A D gene is named only where the DNA matches it firmly. A row's size may be missing; if present it is once, few, many or a size class.

v_call: TRBV30; j_call: TRBJ1-2; d_call: -; clone_size: -; cdr3_aa: CACFRGGSYGYTF; cdr3_nt: TGTGCCTGCTTTCGGGGAGGCAGCTATGGCTACACCTTC
v_call: TRBV29-1; j_call: TRBJ1-2; d_call: -; clone_size: few; cdr3_aa: CSVGDWDYGYTF; cdr3_nt: TGCAGCGTTGGGGACTGGGACTATGGCTACACCTTC
v_call: TRBV6-1; j_call: TRBJ2-5; d_call: -; clone_size: few; cdr3_aa: CASRIQGLETQYF; cdr3_nt: TGTGCCAGCAGGATCCAGGGGTTAGAGACCCAGTACTTC
v_call: TRBV2; j_call: TRBJ2-2; d_call: TRBD2; clone_size: -; cdr3_aa: CASMAGGQTGELFF; cdr3_nt: TGTGCCAGCATGGCGGGGGGCCAAACCGGGGAGCTGTTTTTT
v_call: TRBV7-8; j_call: TRBJ2-3; d_call: TRBD2; clone_size: -; cdr3_aa: CASSNGLAGVSGQYF; cdr3_nt: TGTGCCAGCAGCAACGGACTAGCGGGAGTCAGCGGGCAGTATTTT
v_call: TRBV5-1; j_call: TRBJ2-3; d_call: -; clone_size: -; cdr3_aa: CASSAVGGTDTQYF; cdr3_nt: TGCGCCAGCAGCGCGGTGGGGGGCACAGATACGCAGTATTTT
v_call: TRBV29-1; j_call: TRBJ1-1; d_call: TRBD1; clone_size: -; cdr3_aa: CSGGTDTEAFF; cdr3_nt: TGCAGCGGTGGGACAGACACTGAAGCTTTCTTT
v_call: TRBV7-2; j_call: TRBJ2-1; d_call: -; clone_size: few; cdr3_aa: CASSISRDYEQFF; cdr3_nt: TGTGCCAGCAGTATCAGTAGAGACTATGAGCAGTTCTTC
v_call: TRBV20-1; j_call: TRBJ1-5; d_call: -; clone_size: few; cdr3_aa: CSVVRANQPQHF; cdr3_nt: TGCAGTGTCGTGAGGGCCAATCAGCCCCAGCATTTT
v_call: TRBV15; j_call: TRBJ1-2; d_call: TRBD1; clone_size: -; cdr3_aa: CATSRGGTGFGYGYTF; cdr3_nt: TGTGCCACCAGCAGAGGGGGGACAGGGTTTGGCTATGGCTACACCTTC
v_call: TRBV12-3/TRBV12-4; j_call: TRBJ1-2; d_call: -; clone_size: -; cdr3_aa: CASSLWTKGLHGYTF; cdr3_nt: TGTGCCAGCAGTTTATGGACCAAGGGCCTGCATGGCTACACCTTC
v_call: TRBV3-1; j_call: TRBJ2-7; d_call: -; clone_size: few; cdr3_aa: CASSQEASSSYEQYF; cdr3_nt: TGTGCCAGCAGCCAAGAGGCCTCAAGCTCCTACGAGCAGTACTTC
v_call: TRBV7-9; j_call: TRBJ1-1; d_call: TRBD1; clone_size: -; cdr3_aa: CASSLRPTGGNTEAFF; cdr3_nt: TGTGCCAGCAGCTTAAGGCCGACAGGGGGGAACACTGAAGCTTTCTTT
v_call: TRBV20-1; j_call: TRBJ2-3; d_call: -; clone_size: -; cdr3_aa: CSALGGRVTDTQYF; cdr3_nt: TGCAGTGCCCTAGGAGGGCGGGTCACAGATACGCAGTATTTT
v_call: TRBV7-9; j_call: TRBJ2-5; d_call: TRBD2; clone_size: -; cdr3_aa: CASSLRSGRAQETQYF; cdr3_nt: TGTGCCAGCAGCTTACGTAGCGGGAGGGCCCAAGAGACCCAGTACTTC
v_call: TRBV10-3; j_call: TRBJ2-3; d_call: -; clone_size: -; cdr3_aa: CAISGEASFDTQYF; cdr3_nt: TGTGCCATCAGTGGGGAGGCCTCTTTTGATACGCAGTATTTT
v_call: TRBV9; j_call: TRBJ1-4; d_call: TRBD1; clone_size: few; cdr3_aa: CASSVRTGDGEKLFF; cdr3_nt: TGTGCCAGCAGCGTACGGACAGGGGACGGTGAAAAACTGTTTTTT
v_call: TRBV20-1; j_call: TRBJ2-1; d_call: -; clone_size: -; cdr3_aa: CSARARADNEQFF; cdr3_nt: TGCAGTGCTAGGGCTAGAGCAGACAATGAGCAGTTCTTC
v_call: TRBV2; j_call: TRBJ1-1; d_call: -; clone_size: few; cdr3_aa: CASSEYEGVLNTEAFF; cdr3_nt: TGTGCCAGCAGTGAATACGAAGGTGTCTTGAACACTGAAGCTTTCTTT
v_call: TRBV12-3/TRBV12-4; j_call: TRBJ1-6; d_call: TRBD1; clone_size: -; cdr3_aa: CASNQQGNSPLHF; cdr3_nt: TGTGCCAGCAACCAACAGGGGAATTCACCCCTCCACTTT
v_call: TRBV5-1; j_call: TRBJ2-3; d_call: TRBD1; clone_size: -; cdr3_aa: CASSQSGTGGADTQYF; cdr3_nt: TGCGCCAGCAGCCAAAGCGGGACAGGGGGGGCAGATACGCAGTATTTT
v_call: TRBV10-1; j_call: TRBJ1-1; d_call: -; clone_size: few; cdr3_aa: CATMQGMNTEAFF; cdr3_nt: TGCGCCACCATGCAGGGGATGAACACTGAAGCTTTCTTT
v_call: TRBV20-1; j_call: TRBJ2-1; d_call: TRBD2; clone_size: few; cdr3_aa: CSARGGTRYEEQFF; cdr3_nt: TGCAGTGCTAGAGGGGGGACTAGATACGAAGAGCAGTTCTTC
v_call: TRBV12-3/TRBV12-4; j_call: TRBJ1-5; d_call: TRBD1; clone_size: few; cdr3_aa: CASSLDRVNNQPQHF; cdr3_nt: TGTGCCAGCAGCTTGGACAGGGTGAACAATCAGCCCCAGCATTTT